The 19 T cell receptor beta chains given below trace back to one sample, sequenced in a study of T cells after yellow fever vaccination. One entry per CDR3 protein, called by TCRdb with MiXCR from the 5' RACE reads. The data contain 450,000 to 650,000 distinct CDR3 sequences, roughly 13% of them singletons. Sequencing was performed on PBMCs, taken on the day of the yellow fever booster vaccination. These receptors came from a man aged 30-40 years who received the YFV17D yellow fever vaccine.

The chain combines TRBV5-5 with TRBJ2-5, with D possibly TRBD2 on 6 matching bases. V was trimmed by 4 bases and J by 3 bases, leaving 13 bases between them. The CDR3 length is 14 residues. Germline assignment: CDR1 SGHKS and CDR2 YYEKEE (reference sequence). CDR3 in amino acids: CASSRGSGKETQYF. In DNA form, the CDR3 reads TGTGCCAGCAGCAGAGGTAGCGGTAAAGAGACCCAGTACTTC.

This clonotype appeared a few times. V gene TRBV19 combines with J gene TRBJ1-2, with a tentative D call TRBD1 (6 bases). There are 15 residues in the CDR3. Germline CDR1 reads LNHDA; CDR2 reads SQIVND (reference sequence). V was pared by 4 bases and J by 4 bases, with 16 bases between. CDR3 in DNA: TGTGCCAGTAGTACGCCCCGAGGGGGAGGCTATGGCTACACCTTC. It is translated as CASSTPRGGGYGYTF. Full variable domain (rest looked up from reference TRBV19 and TRBJ1-2): DGGITQSPKYLFRKEGQNVTLSCEQNLNHDAMYWYRQDPGQGLRLIYYSQIVNDFQKGDIAEGYSVSREKKESFPLTVTSAQKNPTAFYLCASSTPRGGGYGYTFGSGTRLTVV.

V gene TRBV5-1 combines with J gene TRBJ1-2, with 7 nucleotides matching TRBD1. This CDR3 has 14 residues. Looked up from germline, CDR1 is SGHRS and CDR2 is YFSETQ. The junction had 11 bases not matched to a gene; V was cut back by 4 bases and J by 8 bases. CDR3: CASSVDREAVGYTF. CDR3 in DNA: TGCGCCAGCAGCGTCGACAGGGAAGCGGTCGGCTACACCTTC.

The chain carries TRBV19 and TRBJ2-1; D might be TRBD2 (5 bases). This CDR3 is built from 14 residues. The V gene lost 5 bases and the J gene lost 6 bases, with 14 bases spanning the gap. Germline V gives CDR1 LNHDA, CDR2 SQIVND (reference sequence). Written as DNA, the CDR3 is TGTGCCAGTAGTCACTTGAGGACTTCCAATGAGCAGTTCTTC. This sequence encodes CASSHLRTSNEQFF.

This sequence joins TRBV3-1 and TRBJ2-1, with 9 nucleotides matching TRBD1. This CDR3 region has 15 residues. The germline V gene has CDR1 LGHDT and CDR2 YNNKEL (reference sequence). After removal of 4 bases from V and 3 bases from J, the junction contained 4 bases not matched to a gene. CDR3 DNA: TGTGCCAGCAGCCCCCGACAGGGGGACTACAATGAGCAGTTCTTC. Residues: CASSPRQGDYNEQFF.

Only a few counts were recorded for this clonotype. V and J are TRBV24-1 and TRBJ2-5; D gene unclear. The germline CDR1 and CDR2 sequences are KGHDR and SFDVKD. The CDR3 has 13 amino acids. V gave up 5 bases and J gave up 0 bases, with 6 bases separating them. Written as DNA, the CDR3 is TGTGCCACCAGTGGGCGGAACCAAGAGACCCAGTACTTC. It translates to CATSGRNQETQYF.

This clonotype occurred a few times. This chain joins TRBV9 and TRBJ2-7, with D unclear. The CDR3 covers 14 residues. Deletions cut 4 bases from V and 0 bases from J, with 11 bases between. CDR1 and CDR2 from the germline V gene are SGDLS and YYNGEE. CDR3 sequence reads: CASSPSELSYEQYF. CDR3 coding DNA: TGTGCCAGCAGCCCCAGTGAACTCTCCTACGAGCAGTACTTC.

This clonotype was observed at least ten times. The chain combines TRBV7-3 with TRBJ2-3, with a tentative D call TRBD2 (5 bases). The length of the CDR3 is 17 residues. Germline CDR1 is SGHTA and CDR2 is FQGTGA. V was shortened by 0 bases and J by 1 base, with 14 bases between the two germline ends. DNA for the CDR3: TGTGCCAGCAGCTTAACGCGGCTAGCTGTTGGCACAGATACGCAGTATTTT. This codes for CASSLTRLAVGTDTQYF.

This clonotype was seen just once. One junction end disagrees with the germline gene, perhaps due to a read error. The chain combines TRBV3-1 with TRBJ2-4; D call uncertain. The CDR3 consists of 13 residues. In germline, CDR1 is LGHDT, CDR2 YNNKEL (reference sequence). This chain's CDR3 is CASSQGPSVETHF. The CDR3 coding sequence is TGTGCCAGCAGCCAAGGGCCGAGCGTCGAAACGCACTTC.

This chain connects TRBV4-2 to TRBJ2-2, with 11 bases identical to TRBD2. Trimming removed 3 bases from V and 4 bases from J; junction bases left unmatched: 4. This CDR3 has 16 amino acids. The germline V gene encodes CDR1 LGHNA and CDR2 YNFKEQ. The CDR3 DNA sequence: TGTGCCAGCAGCCATACCGGGACTAGCGGCACCGGGGAGCTGTTTTTT. Translating gives CASSHTGTSGTGELFF.

Only a few counts were recorded for this clonotype. The chain employs TRBV28 and TRBJ2-3, with TRBD2 identical over 10 bases. The CDR3 loop spans 12 amino acids. Germline trimming cut 6 bases from V and 10 bases from J; bases unmatched to any gene: 4. CDR1 and CDR2 (germline): MDHEN, SYDVKM. The CDR3 DNA follows: TGTGCCAGCAGCCAAACTAGCGGGGCGCAGTATTTT. This gives the protein CASSQTSGAQYF. Combining the CDR3 with reference TRBV28 and TRBJ2-3 gives the whole variable domain DVKVTQSSRYLVKRTGEKVFLECVQDMDHENMFWYRQDPGLGLRLIYFSYDVKMKEKGDIPEGYSVSREKKERFSLILESASTNQTSMYLCASSQTSGAQYFGPGTRLTVL.

Many counts were recorded for this clonotype. The chain couples TRBV30 to TRBJ2-3, with 9 bases that match TRBD2. Germline trimming cut 5 bases from V and 4 bases from J; bases unmatched to any gene: 10. In germline, CDR1 is GTSNPN, CDR2 SVGIG (reference sequence). CDR3 size: 15 residues. DNA for the CDR3: TGTGCCTGGGGAACGGGACTAGCTCCCGCAGATACGCAGTATTTT. Its translation is CAWGTGLAPADTQYF.

The chain combines TRBV10-3 with TRBJ2-7, with TRBD1 identical over 11 bases. The CDR3 sequence is 16 residues long. V shed 4 bases, J shed 2 bases, and the junction held 7 bases outside the gene matches. Germline assignment: CDR1 ENHRY and CDR2 SYGVKD. Written as DNA, the CDR3 is TGTGCCATCAGTGTAGAGGGACAGGGGGTCACCTACGAGCAGTACTTC. Its translation is CAISVEGQGVTYEQYF.

The V and J genes are TRBV7-8 and TRBJ2-7; 14 nucleotides align to TRBD2. The V and J ends lost 11 bases and 4 bases, in that order; junction bases with no gene match: 13. This CDR3 is 16 amino acids long. CDR1 SGHVS and CDR2 FQNEAQ come from the germline V gene. The CDR3 here is CAVGGTSGSTGYEQYF. The CDR3 region has the DNA TGTGCCGTTGGTGGGACTAGCGGGAGCACCGGGTACGAGCAGTACTTC.

This clonotype showed up just a few times. V and J are TRBV4-3 and TRBJ2-7; TRBD2 aligns across 7 bases. The germline V gene encodes CDR1 LGHNA and CDR2 YSLEER. The CDR3 sequence is 15 residues long. Losses at the gene ends were 4 bases for V and 3 bases for J; bases not matched to a gene: 9. The CDR3 is CASSPRSAGDYEQYF. The CDR3 region has the DNA TGCGCCAGCAGCCCACGAAGTGCGGGAGACTACGAGCAGTACTTC.

This clonotype occurred once. The CDR3 coding sequence is TGTGCCACCAGTGATTTGGACAGGGAGAATGAGCAGTTCTTC. Translating it yields CATSDLDRENEQFF. The chain carries TRBV24-1 and TRBJ2-1, with TRBD1 matching 7 bases. The CDR3 extends over 14 amino acids. Germline V CDR1 and CDR2: KGHDR, SFDVKD. The J segment lost 7 bases and the V segment lost 0 bases, leaving 2 bases of the junction unmatched.

This clonotype was counted ten times or more. The V and J genes are TRBV7-9 and TRBJ2-7, with 10 bases lining up with TRBD1. The germline V gene has CDR1 SEHNR and CDR2 FQNEAQ (reference sequence). Losses at the gene ends were 3 bases for V and 6 bases for J; bases not matched to a gene: 2. CDR3 length: 13 amino acids. CDR3 amino acids: CASSFGQGGEQYF. CDR3 coding DNA: TGTGCCAGCAGCTTTGGACAGGGGGGCGAGCAGTACTTC.

This clonotype was seen ten or more times. The chain links TRBV20-1 to TRBJ2-7, with 7 bases matching TRBD2. The CDR3 totals 15 residues. Germline loops: CDR1 DFQATT, CDR2 SNEGSKA (reference sequence). The ends lost 5 bases at V and 1 base at J; junction bases unmatched: 11. CDR3 protein: CSAGPSGRLSYEQYF. CDR3 nucleotides: TGCAGTGCTGGCCCTAGCGGACGCCTTTCCTACGAGCAGTACTTC.

The gene calls are TRBV7-2 and TRBJ2-5; perhaps TRBD1 as D (6 bases). Germline lookup yields CDR1 SGHTA and CDR2 FQGNSA. The germline V and J ends were trimmed by 5 bases and 4 bases, with 14 bases remaining between them. This CDR3 comprises 14 residues. In DNA form, the CDR3 reads TGTGCCAGCAGCATGACAGGAACACGAGAGACCCAGTACTTC. It encodes CASSMTGTRETQYF.